The 23 T cell receptor beta chains given below trace back to one sample, sequenced in a study of T-cell reconstitution after alpha-beta-depleted transplantation in children. Using unique molecular identifiers, the investigators prepared the TCRbeta library. Each CDR3 protein is one row after TCRdb ran MiXCR on the PCR reads. The table lists fewer than 250,000 distinct CDR3 sequences, roughly 15% of them singletons, with around two fifths in the top ten. This specimen was PBMCs, mostly from graft donor cells, taken 360 days after TCRalphabeta/CD19-depleted stem cell transplant. These receptors were taken from a male patient between 2 and 10 years old who had a stem cell transplant for acute lymphoblastic leukemia, so the T cells may come from the graft donor.

The chain combines TRBV3-1 with TRBJ1-2; D unresolved. The V gene's germline CDR1 is LGHDT and CDR2 YNNKEL (reference sequence). The CDR3 extends over 13 amino acids. Trimming took off 5 bases at V and 6 bases at J, with 13 bases between the two ends. The CDR3 loop reads CASSEAGEDGYTF. In DNA form, the CDR3 reads TGTGCCAGCAGCGAAGCCGGGGAAGATGGCTACACCTTC.

The chain is built from TRBV5-1 and TRBJ2-1, with 12 bases that match TRBD1. The CDR3 runs to 15 residues. Germline values: CDR1 SGHRS, CDR2 YFSETQ. J gave up 9 bases and V 3 bases, and 7 bases lay outside the gene matches. CDR3 nucleotides: TGCGCCAGCAGCTCGGGACAGGGGGCGCGAGGTGAGCAGTTCTTC. Residues: CASSSGQGARGEQFF.

In its sample, this clonotype was seen many times. The rearrangement uses TRBV5-1 and TRBJ2-2; TRBD2 might be the D (6 bases). The CDR3 sequence is 16 residues long. The germline V gene has CDR1 SGHRS and CDR2 YFSETQ. Trimming pared 3 bases from V and 5 bases from J, leaving 17 bases between. Here the CDR3 reads CASSSWGGGRTGELFF. CDR3 sequence (DNA): TGCGCCAGCAGCTCGTGGGGAGGAGGGCGAACCGGGGAGCTGTTTTTT.

The CDR3 DNA reads TGCAGTGCTAGAGAGAGCAATCAGCCCCAGCATTTT. This encodes CSARESNQPQHF. The chain joins TRBV20-1 to TRBJ1-5; D is ambiguous. Per the germline V gene, CDR1 is DFQATT and CDR2 is SNEGSKA (reference sequence). There are 12 residues in the CDR3. With 0 bases removed from V and 1 base from J, the gap between germline ends came to 1 base.

This clonotype was detected only a few times. The J gene is TRBJ2-5, the V gene TRBV4-2; TRBD2 aligns across 8 bases. The CDR3 spans 18 residues. The germline CDR1 and CDR2 sequences are LGHNA and YNFKEQ. The junction had 13 bases not matched to a gene; V was cut back by 4 bases and J by 0 bases. CDR3 sequence (DNA): TGTGCCAGCAGCCGCCGGGGGGGGGATCTTTCCCACCAAGAGACCCAGTACTTC. Translation gives CASSRRGGDLSHQETQYF.

The CDR3 sequence: CASRQSRGGRPFTDTQYF. CDR3 DNA sequence: TGTGCCAGCAGACAGTCACGCGGGGGGCGCCCATTCACAGATACGCAGTATTTT. J is TRBJ2-3 and V is TRBV12-3 or TRBV12-4, with TRBD2 matching over 8 bases. The V gene end was trimmed by 6 bases and the J gene end by 2 bases; junction bases not matched to a gene: 16. The CDR3 contains 18 residues.

This clonotype turned up a few times. The CDR3 is CASSQERTTTYNEQFF. As DNA, the CDR3 is TGTGCCAGCAGCCAAGAGCGGACGACCACTTACAATGAGCAGTTCTTC. The chain combines TRBV4-2 with TRBJ2-1; D is ambiguous. The CDR3 is 16 residues long. The ends were cut back, 0 bases at V and 4 bases at J, with 13 bases in the middle. Germline CDR1 is LGHNA and CDR2 is YNFKEQ.

This chain joins TRBV4-3 and TRBJ2-4, with D possibly TRBD1 on 5 matching bases. The CDR3 sequence is 15 residues long. The ends were cut back, 1 base at V and 8 bases at J, with 15 bases in the middle. Germline values: CDR1 LGHNA, CDR2 YSLEER. The CDR3 loop reads CASSQGAYQGDIQYF. In nucleotides, the CDR3 is TGCGCCAGCAGCCAAGGCGCCTACCAGGGCGACATTCAGTACTTC.

The chain links TRBV29-1 to TRBJ2-1; possible D gene TRBD2, 5 bases. The CDR3 length is 14 residues. Germline V gene data show CDR1 as SQVTM and CDR2 as ANQGSEA. The ends were cut back, 5 bases at V and 3 bases at J, with 14 bases in the middle. Written as DNA, the CDR3 is TGCAGCGTTAACGAGGGAAGGGTCTACAATGAGCAGTTCTTC. Translated: CSVNEGRVYNEQFF.

This rearrangement joins TRBV5-1 to TRBJ2-6; no firm D call. Trimming pared 3 bases from V and 4 bases from J, leaving 17 bases between. In germline, CDR1 is SGHRS, CDR2 YFSETQ. The CDR3 has 17 amino acids. The CDR3 DNA sequence: TGCGCCAGCAGCTCTTTGCCCGACATATCGGGGGCCAACGTCCTGACTTTC. Translating gives CASSSLPDISGANVLTF.

The sample holds a few counts of this clonotype. This sequence joins TRBV4-3 and TRBJ2-2; D is possibly TRBD2 (5 bases). V lost 4 bases to trimming and J lost 2 bases, with 11 bases between them. The CDR3 sequence is 15 residues long. CDR1 and CDR2 from the germline V gene are LGHNA and YSLEER. The CDR3 loop is CASSPPAGNTGELFF. The CDR3 DNA sequence: TGCGCCAGCAGCCCCCCGGCGGGCAACACCGGGGAGCTGTTTTTT.

This clonotype has ten or more counts. The chain carries TRBV7-2 and TRBJ2-5; TRBD2 agrees at 9 bases. Trimming cost V 7 bases and J 6 bases; bases outside gene matches: 15. The CDR3 covers 16 residues. In germline, CDR1 is SGHTA, CDR2 FQGNSA. DNA for the CDR3: TGTGCCAGCATCCTCGGACCGGGACTAGCTATACAGACCCAGTACTTC. Its translation: CASILGPGLAIQTQYF.

The V call is TRBV7-6, the J call TRBJ1-4; D not certain. The CDR3 extends over 14 amino acids. CDR1 and CDR2 (germline): SGHVS, FNYEAQ. Deletions cut 5 bases from V and 4 bases from J, with 11 bases between. The CDR3 reads CASSPRASNEKLFF. The CDR3 region has the DNA TGTGCCAGCAGCCCCCGAGCGAGTAATGAAAAACTGTTTTTT.

This clonotype was observed at least ten times. The chain carries TRBV4-1 and TRBJ2-1; the match to TRBD2 covers 7 bases. The V gene's germline CDR1 is MGHRA and CDR2 YSYEKL. The CDR3 is 16 amino acids. V was clipped by 1 base and J by 5 bases; unmatched bases: 8. CDR3 region: CASSQVGRDYHNEQFF. The CDR3 nucleotides are TGCGCCAGCAGCCAAGTGGGCCGGGACTACCACAATGAGCAGTTCTTC.

V gene TRBV11-1 combines with J gene TRBJ1-2; no firm D call. This CDR3 has 14 residues. Germline-derived CDR1 and CDR2 are SGHAT and FQDESV (reference sequence). Trimming pared 5 bases from V and 8 bases from J, leaving 18 bases between. The CDR3 region has the DNA TGTGCCAGCAGCGAGCCCCTCAAGGGCGAGGGCTACACCTTC. It encodes CASSEPLKGEGYTF.

The J gene is TRBJ1-2, the V gene TRBV7-9; TRBD1 is a possible D gene (6 bases). Germline CDR1 SEHNR, CDR2 FQNEAQ (reference sequence). The CDR3 is 16 amino acids. Trimming stripped 5 bases from V and 4 bases from J, with 20 bases between. CDR3 sequence (DNA): TGTGCCAGCAGCCTAGGCACAGGGCACCTCATCTATGGCTACACCTTC. Encoded protein: CASSLGTGHLIYGYTF.

The V call is TRBV12-3 or TRBV12-4, the J call TRBJ2-7, with no clear D. V was pared by 3 bases and J by 9 bases, with 15 bases between. The CDR3 contains 13 residues. Written as DNA, the CDR3 is TGTGCCAGCAGTTTTCCGGGCCTAGTCGTGCAGTACTTC. Translating it yields CASSFPGLVVQYF.

The chain links TRBV11-2 to TRBJ1-1, with TRBD1 as a possible D gene (5 bases). V lost 4 bases, J lost 5 bases, and 11 bases lay in between. This CDR3 has 13 amino acids. Germline V gene lookup returns CDR1 SGHAT and CDR2 FQNNGV. The DNA of the CDR3 is TGTGCCAGCAGCTCGGGTGGGGGAACTGAAGCTTTCTTT. Encoded protein: CASSSGGGTEAFF.

The chain links TRBV11-2 to TRBJ2-1; 8 bases are shared with TRBD2. CDR1 is SGHAT, CDR2 FQNNGV, per germline. The CDR3 loop spans 15 amino acids. The V gene end was trimmed by 5 bases and the J gene end by 2 bases; junction bases not matched to a gene: 5. Here the CDR3 reads CASSRRGATYNEQFF. Here the CDR3 DNA reads TGTGCCAGCAGCCGGCGGGGGGCAACCTACAATGAGCAGTTCTTC.

The genes are TRBV20-1 and TRBJ2-7, with D maybe TRBD1 (5 bases). The CDR3 contains 13 residues. Germline CDR1 and CDR2: DFQATT and SNEGSKA (reference sequence). The V gene lost 6 bases and the J gene lost 3 bases, with 15 bases spanning the gap. In nucleotides, the CDR3 is TGCAGTGCCGCCCAGGGCAACTTCTACGAGCAGTACTTC. Residues: CSAAQGNFYEQYF.

This clonotype was detected only a few times. The chain joins TRBV10-3 to TRBJ2-1; D may be TRBD1 (6 bases). V was clipped by 3 bases and J by 3 bases, with 15 bases between them. The CDR3 consists of 16 residues. CDR1 is ENHRY, CDR2 SYGVKD, per germline. CDR3 amino acids: CAISELGAGLYNEQFF. The CDR3 coding sequence is TGTGCCATCAGTGAATTGGGGGCTGGCCTCTACAATGAGCAGTTCTTC.

V usage is TRBV25-1 and J usage is TRBJ1-3; D is possibly TRBD1 (5 bases). Germline V gives CDR1 MGHDK, CDR2 SYGVNS. The V gene lost 6 bases and the J gene lost 0 bases, with 12 bases spanning the gap. This CDR3 is built from 15 residues. The CDR3 here is CASSFTGNSGNTIYF. In DNA form, the CDR3 reads TGTGCCAGCAGCTTCACAGGAAACTCTGGAAACACCATATATTTT.

The genes are TRBV12-3 or TRBV12-4 and TRBJ1-5; the D gene is possibly TRBD1 (5 bases). This CDR3 spans 14 amino acids. V was cut by 5 bases and J by 5 bases, with 13 bases left in between. DNA for the CDR3: TGTGCCAGCAGTGCAGGGACTGAGTATCAGCCCCAGCATTTT. Its translation: CASSAGTEYQPQHF.